This T cell receptor beta chain was captured in a study of T cell changes during pregnancy in multiple sclerosis. Sequencing used immunoSEQ multiplex PCR; TCRdb keeps in-frame clones, though not all of them. This sample has 75,000 to 85,000 clones, with approximately 93% found just once. Source: peripheral blood, taken in the second trimester of pregnancy. The receptor comes from a female donor with multiple sclerosis, enrolled in a pregnancy study.

The DNA of the CDR3 is TGTGCCAGCAGTGAGTCCCTCTCTGGGGCCAACGTCCTGACTTTC. This translates into CASSESLSGANVLTF. J is TRBJ2-6 and V is TRBV2; D gene ambiguous. The CDR3 is 15 amino acids. The V and J ends lost 3 bases and 0 bases respectively, with 6 bases between them. Germline V gene sequence: CDR1 SNHLY, CDR2 FYNNEI.